Listed here are 31 T cell receptor beta chains from one sample, sequenced in a study of post-analysis software for immune sequencing data. Which antigens these TCRs recognize remains unknown. Study-level findings and limits: Roughly five TRBV segments appeared more often in patients than in controls, and TRBV5-6, TRBV5-1 and TRBV20-1 were among these.

Built from TCR beta cDNA, the libraries had unique molecular identifiers in them. One entry per CDR3 protein results from TCRdb running MiXCR on the PCR reads. The sample has approximately 730,000 distinct CDR3 sequences, 40% to 55% seen once. The sequenced material came from blood. These receptors were collected from a girl between 5 and 17 years old with multiple sclerosis.

This clonotype was observed a handful of times. As DNA, the CDR3 is TGTGCCAGCAGCCCCGACAGGGGACTAGCGGAAAGGTACGAGCAGTACTTC. It yields the protein CASSPDRGLAERYEQYF. The chain combines TRBV28 with TRBJ2-7; 11 positions match TRBD2. Germline V gene data show CDR1 as MDHEN and CDR2 as SYDVKM. V lost 6 bases to trimming and J lost 4 bases; unmatched junction nucleotides: 14. There are 17 residues in the CDR3.

This chain links TRBV10-3 with TRBJ1-1; 8 bases line up with TRBD1. CDR3 size: 14 residues. Per the germline V gene, CDR1 is ENHRY and CDR2 is SYGVKD. Unmatched junction bases numbered 10, after V lost 7 bases and J lost 6 bases. Here the CDR3 reads CAITRDRGSAEAFF. CDR3 nucleotide sequence: TGTGCCATCACGCGCGACAGGGGTAGCGCTGAAGCTTTCTTT.

This clonotype turned up a few times. The chain recombines TRBV7-8 with TRBJ2-5; the match to TRBD2 covers 14 bases. The J call is doubtful: the DNA matches TRBJ2-7 better. This CDR3 comprises 16 residues. Germline loops: CDR1 SGHVS, CDR2 FQNEAQ. CDR3 sequence reads: CASTRGTSGSFYEQYF. DNA for the CDR3: TGTGCCAGCACACGGGGGACTAGCGGGAGTTTCTACGAGCAGTACTTC.

This clonotype was observed a handful of times. The V gene is TRBV7-3, the J gene TRBJ2-3, with TRBD2 matching 9 bases. Looked up from germline, CDR1 is SGHTA and CDR2 is FQGTGA. The CDR3 is 13 amino acids. Unmatched junction bases numbered 5, after V lost 4 bases and J lost 9 bases. The CDR3 loop reads CASSSGTSLTQYF. The CDR3 region has the DNA TGTGCCAGCAGCTCCGGGACTAGCCTCACGCAGTATTTT.

In DNA, the CDR3 is TGTGCCAGCAGTTACTCAGGGGGCGTAGATGAAGCTTTCTTT. It encodes CASSYSGGVDEAFF. The chain uses TRBV6-5 and TRBJ1-1; 7 nucleotides align to TRBD1. The CDR3 is made up of 14 amino acids. Germline V gene lookup returns CDR1 MNHEY and CDR2 SVGAGI. The junction had 5 bases not matched to a gene; V was cut back by 0 bases and J by 7 bases.

This clonotype was found many times. V gene TRBV29-1 combines with J gene TRBJ2-5; D is undetermined. V lost 5 bases to trimming and J lost 5 bases, with 9 bases between them. CDR1 is SQVTM and CDR2 is ANQGSEA in the germline V gene. CDR3 length equals 11 residues. The CDR3 DNA follows: TGCAGCGTTAGGGTCGGGGAGACCCAGTACTTC. This gives the protein CSVRVGETQYF.

The V call is TRBV4-3, the J call TRBJ2-1; D not resolved. CDR1 LGHNA and CDR2 YSLEER come from the germline V gene. V lost 4 bases and J lost 5, with 12 bases in between. This CDR3 spans 14 amino acids. CDR3 nucleotide sequence: TGCGCCAGCAGCCGACTCGGATTGAACAATGAGCAGTTCTTC. Amino acids: CASSRLGLNNEQFF.

This clonotype has ten or more counts. The chain uses TRBV6-5 and TRBJ1-2; D is possibly TRBD1 (5 bases). The CDR3 contains 13 residues. Germline loops: CDR1 MNHEY, CDR2 SVGAGI. Deletions cut 11 bases from V and 2 bases from J, with 15 bases between. CDR3 DNA sequence: TGTGCCTCTAAAAGACAGCCAAACTATGGCTACACCTTC. Protein product: CASKRQPNYGYTF.

In this sample, this clonotype turned up once. The rearrangement joins TRBV6-5 to TRBJ1-1, with TRBD1 matching over 8 bases. The V and J ends lost 6 bases and 9 bases, in that order; junction bases with no gene match: 9. The CDR3 is made up of 13 amino acids. The germline gives CDR1 MNHEY, CDR2 SVGAGI. The CDR3 is CASSRTGSLQAFF. For the CDR3, the DNA is TGTGCCAGCAGCCGGACAGGGTCCTTGCAAGCTTTCTTT.

The rearrangement joins TRBV13 to TRBJ2-7; TRBD2 matches 10 bases. V shed 3 bases, J shed 3 bases, and the junction held 8 bases outside the gene matches. Germline V gives CDR1 PRHDT, CDR2 FYEKMQ (reference sequence). The CDR3 is 16 residues long. The CDR3 bases are TGTGCCAGCAGCTTCTATCCCGGACTAGCGGTCTACGAGCAGTACTTC. Translated, it gives CASSFYPGLAVYEQYF.

The V call is TRBV24-1, the J call TRBJ2-1; possible D gene TRBD2, 6 bases. CDR3 length: 14 amino acids. Germline CDR1 reads KGHDR; CDR2 reads SFDVKD. The V end lost 4 bases, the J end lost 3 bases, and 9 bases lay between the germline ends. In nucleotides, the CDR3 is TGTGCCACCAGTGACGGGAGTAGCTACAATGAGCAGTTCTTC. Its protein product is CATSDGSSYNEQFF.

This clonotype occurred a few times. The chain links TRBV7-6 to TRBJ2-7; 8 bases fit TRBD2. With V trimmed by 5 bases and J by 4 bases, 10 bases remained unmatched. Germline V CDR1 and CDR2: SGHVS, FNYEAQ. The CDR3 has 15 amino acids. The CDR3 loop reads CASSPLTSARYEQYF. CDR3 DNA sequence: TGTGCCAGCAGCCCGCTGACTAGCGCGAGATACGAGCAGTACTTC.

This clonotype was found a few times. The chain recombines TRBV7-3 with TRBJ2-3, with D perhaps matching TRBD2 (5 bases). Germline assignment: CDR1 SGHTA and CDR2 FQGTGA. V was cut by 2 bases and J by 4 bases, with 7 bases left in between. The CDR3 loop spans 13 amino acids. DNA for the CDR3: TGTGCCAGCAGCTTACCTAGCTCAGATACGCAGTATTTT. This sequence encodes CASSLPSSDTQYF.

This clonotype was counted between two and nine times. The chain joins TRBV10-3 to TRBJ1-2, with 9 positions matching TRBD1. The CDR3 totals 17 residues. The germline V gene encodes CDR1 ENHRY and CDR2 SYGVKD. Trimming took 4 bases from V and 5 from J; bases not matched to a gene: 14. Written as DNA, the CDR3 is TGTGCCATCAGTGGGGAACGGGACAGGGCATTTGAGTATGGCTACACCTTC. Translating gives CAISGERDRAFEYGYTF.

CDR3 sequence: CSVEVGLAADTQYF. CDR3 sequence (DNA): TGCAGCGTTGAAGTGGGTCTAGCGGCAGATACGCAGTATTTT. The chain carries TRBV29-1 and TRBJ2-3; 7 positions agree with TRBD2. V was clipped by 1 base and J by 4 bases; unmatched bases: 5. This CDR3 has 14 residues. Germline CDR1 reads SQVTM; CDR2 reads ANQGSEA.

V usage is TRBV6-5 and J usage is TRBJ1-2; 7 positions agree with TRBD1. From germline, CDR1 is MNHEY and CDR2 SVGAGI. Trimming removed 7 bases from V and 8 bases from J; junction bases left unmatched: 16. The CDR3 consists of 15 residues. CDR3 in DNA: TGTGCCAGCAAATCGGGATACAGGGGACGAGGGGGCTACACCTTC. It encodes CASKSGYRGRGGYTF.

In DNA, the CDR3 is TGTGCCAGCAGCGCCAGCGGGAGGACGACCGGGGAGCTGTTTTTT. Protein sequence: CASSASGRTTGELFF. This rearrangement joins TRBV9 to TRBJ2-2, with 9 positions matching TRBD2. Losses at the gene ends were 3 bases for V and 5 bases for J; bases not matched to a gene: 5. Germline values: CDR1 SGDLS, CDR2 YYNGEE. This CDR3 contains 15 residues.

The chain recombines TRBV5-1 with TRBJ2-1, with TRBD2 matching 14 bases. Germline assignment: CDR1 SGHRS and CDR2 YFSETQ. The V and J ends lost 0 bases and 6 bases, in that order; junction bases with no gene match: 5. The CDR3 is 17 amino acids. CDR3 loop: CASSLAGGLAGVNEQFF. DNA for the CDR3: TGCGCCAGCAGCTTGGCCGGGGGACTAGCGGGGGTCAATGAGCAGTTCTTC.

This clonotype was picked up one time. This chain links TRBV7-6 with TRBJ2-1, with TRBD2 matching 12 bases. The length of the CDR3 is 16 residues. V gave up 4 bases and J gave up 4 bases; unmatched junction bases: 5. Germline V gives CDR1 SGHVS, CDR2 FNYEAQ. CDR3 sequence (DNA): TGTGCCAGCAGCTCGGGGGGACTAGCGGGTTACAATGAGCAGTTCTTC. Protein: CASSSGGLAGYNEQFF. Full variable domain (outside the CDR3, taken from reference TRBV7-6 and TRBJ2-1): GAGVSQSPRYKVTKRGQDVALRCDPISGHVSLYWYRQALGQGPEFLTYFNYEAQQDKSGLPNDRFSAERPEGSISTLTIQRTEQRDSAMYRCASSSGGLAGYNEQFFGPGTRLTVL.

V usage is TRBV7-2 and J usage is TRBJ2-3, with a tentative D call TRBD2 (5 bases). Deletions cut 3 bases from V and 1 base from J, with 8 bases between. Germline V gives CDR1 SGHTA, CDR2 FQGNSA. This CDR3 comprises 14 residues. Written as DNA, the CDR3 is TGTGCCAGCAGCTTCGCGCGGGGCACAGATACGCAGTATTTT. Amino acids: CASSFARGTDTQYF. The complete variable domain, with remaining parts taken from reference TRBV7-2 and TRBJ2-3, reads GAGVSQSPSNKVTEKGKDVELRCDPISGHTALYWYRQSLGQGLEFLIYFQGNSAPDKSGLPSDRFSAERTGGSVSTLTIQRTQQEDSAVYLCASSFARGTDTQYFGPGTRLTVL.

The sample holds a few counts of this clonotype. The chain links TRBV12-3 or TRBV12-4 to TRBJ1-4; D gene ambiguous. CDR3 length: 14 amino acids. Trimming stripped 5 bases from V and 7 bases from J, with 14 bases between. Here the CDR3 reads CASSRSGRAEKLFF. The CDR3 region has the DNA TGTGCCAGCAGTAGAAGTGGGAGAGCTGAAAAACTGTTTTTT.

The genes are TRBV28 and TRBJ2-5; D perhaps matches TRBD1 (5 bases). Germline loops: CDR1 MDHEN, CDR2 SYDVKM. V lost 8 bases, J lost 11 bases, and 27 bases lay in between. The CDR3 is made up of 15 amino acids. CDR3 bases: TGTGCCAGCCAGTCAGGGCAGCACGTCCCAGTGCAGCAGTACTTC. Translating it yields CASQSGQHVPVQQYF.

This chain uses TRBV25-1 with TRBJ1-2; 8 bases match TRBD1. In germline, CDR1 is MGHDK, CDR2 SYGVNS. CDR3 length: 13 residues. V lost 4 bases, J lost 7 bases, and 5 bases stayed unmatched. The CDR3 DNA reads TGTGCCAGCAGTGCCACAGGGGGTGCTGGCTACACCTTC. This sequence encodes CASSATGGAGYTF.

This clonotype was counted between two and nine times. The chain is built from TRBV5-1 and TRBJ2-7, with 7 nucleotides matching TRBD2. Germline values: CDR1 SGHRS, CDR2 YFSETQ. This CDR3 region has 17 residues. Unmatched junction bases numbered 13, after V lost 0 bases and J lost 4 bases. For the CDR3, the DNA is TGCGCCAGCAGCTTGGCCTCCCTGCGGGAGAACAAGTACGAGCAGTACTTC. Translated: CASSLASLRENKYEQYF.

This clonotype has only a few counts. A read error may produce the germline difference seen at one junction end. This rearrangement joins TRBV20-1 to TRBJ1-2, with D unresolved. This CDR3 contains 15 residues. The germline CDR1 and CDR2 sequences are DFQATT and SNEGSKA (reference sequence). CDR3 DNA: TGCAGTGCTAGAGGGCCCCCCGGACCAAACTATGGTTACACCTTC. Translation: CSARGPPGPNYGYTF.

In this sample, this clonotype turned up once. The CDR3 region has the DNA TGTGCCAGCAGCCCGACCGGGACTAGCGGGGCCGGGGAGCTGTTTTTT. Its protein product is CASSPTGTSGAGELFF. J is TRBJ2-2 and V is TRBV4-2; 13 nucleotides match TRBD2. In germline, CDR1 is LGHNA, CDR2 YNFKEQ. Trimming at V came to 4 bases and at J to 6 bases, leaving 5 bases not matched to a gene. The CDR3 is 16 amino acids.

The CDR3 coding sequence is TGTGCCAGCAGTTACACCACCGGGCACGAGCAGTACTTC. It encodes CASSYTTGHEQYF. The V and J genes are TRBV6-6 and TRBJ2-4; no clear D. Gene TRBJ2-7 matches the end of the DNA better, so the J call may be wrong. This CDR3 comprises 13 residues. Germline CDR1 reads MNHNY; CDR2 reads SVGAGI (reference sequence).

This chain uses TRBV7-9 with TRBJ2-7; a weak D match, TRBD2 (5 bases). Germline lookup yields CDR1 SEHNR and CDR2 FQNEAQ (reference sequence). The V end was cut by 1 base, the J end by 3 bases, with 16 bases between. The CDR3 is 16 residues long. The CDR3 bases are TGTGCCAGCAGCTTAGAGGTAGGCGGGCACAACTACGAGCAGTACTTC. It encodes CASSLEVGGHNYEQYF.

This clonotype has just a few counts. The genes are TRBV30 and TRBJ1-2, with a possible D match to TRBD1 (6 bases). Germline-derived CDR1 and CDR2 are GTSNPN and SVGIG (reference sequence). This CDR3 contains 14 residues. V dropped 3 bases and J dropped 4 bases, with 15 bases sitting between them. Here the CDR3 DNA reads TGTGCCTGGAGACAGGGATCGCTGAGCTATGGCTACACCTTC. This translates into CAWRQGSLSYGYTF.

V is TRBV5-1 and J is TRBJ2-4; D unclear. Trimming removed 3 bases from V and 0 bases from J, with 10 bases in between. The germline V gene has CDR1 SGHRS and CDR2 YFSETQ. This CDR3 contains 15 residues. CDR3 bases: TGCGCCAGCAGCTCCGGAGAGGTAGCCAAAAACATTCAGTACTTC. Its translation is CASSSGEVAKNIQYF.

This clonotype was found once. The V gene is TRBV27, the J gene TRBJ1-1; 9 bases are shared with TRBD1. V dropped 0 bases and J dropped 6; count of bases not matched to a gene: 8. Germline CDR1 is MNHEY and CDR2 is SMNVEV (reference sequence). The length of the CDR3 is 16 residues. CDR3 amino acids: CASSLSTGGINAEAFF. The CDR3 DNA follows: TGTGCCAGCAGTTTATCGACAGGGGGGATAAACGCTGAAGCTTTCTTT.